The 5 T cell receptor beta chains reported below all come from one sample, sequenced in a study of blood T cell repertoires in COVID-19. This table comes from immunoSEQ multiplex PCR, and its TCRdb copy is limited to in-frame clones, with some not included. The sample lists about 180,000 clones; about 85% were seen once. The sample was peripheral blood. The receptors were gathered from a person aged 65 to 85 with COVID-19, enrolled during active disease.

The CDR3 sequence is CASSQWGGRALNEQFF. The CDR3 nucleotides are TGTGCCAGCAGCCAATGGGGCGGGAGGGCCCTCAATGAGCAGTTCTTC. The chain has TRBV16 and TRBJ2-1; TRBD2 matches 9 bases. The CDR3 sequence is 16 residues long. Germline values: CDR1 KGHSY, CDR2 FQNENV. Trimming removed 1 base from V and 6 bases from J; junction bases left unmatched: 7.

The chain recombines TRBV25-1 with TRBJ2-3; D unresolved. Germline-derived CDR1 and CDR2 are MGHDK and SYGVNS. CDR3 size: 17 residues. The ends were cut back, 5 bases at V and 6 bases at J, with 24 bases in the middle. This chain's CDR3 is CASSPHQEIGMVDTQYF. The CDR3 DNA follows: TGTGCCAGCAGTCCGCACCAGGAAATAGGTATGGTGGATACGCAGTATTTT. Filled out from reference TRBV25-1 and TRBJ2-3, the complete variable domain reads EADIYQTPRYLVIGTGKKITLECSQTMGHDKMYWYQQDPGMELHLIHYSYGVNSTEKGDLSSESTVSRIRTEHFPLTLESARPSHTSQYLCASSPHQEIGMVDTQYFGPGTRLTVL.

The chain employs TRBV5-1 and TRBJ2-5; possibly TRBD2 for D (7 bases). The germline V gene has CDR1 SGHRS and CDR2 YFSETQ. CDR3 size: 18 residues. The V end lost 0 bases, the J end lost 4 bases, and 22 bases lay between the germline ends. The DNA of the CDR3 is TGCGCCAGCAGCTTGGTATCGGGGGGCTTGTCTGGAGTAGAGACCCAGTACTTC. This codes for CASSLVSGGLSGVETQYF.

J is TRBJ1-2 and V is TRBV19; 8 bases agree with TRBD1. The germline CDR1 and CDR2 sequences are LNHDA and SQIVND (reference sequence). This CDR3 has 14 amino acids. J was trimmed by 1 base and V by 4 bases; bases with no gene match: 2. As DNA, the CDR3 is TGTGCCAGTAGTACGGACAGGGTTAACTATGGCTACACCTTC. Its protein is CASSTDRVNYGYTF.

The chain carries TRBV2 and TRBJ2-2; 9 bases fit TRBD1. The CDR3 length is 15 residues. The junction had 6 bases not matched to a gene; V was cut back by 5 bases and J by 5 bases. The V gene's germline CDR1 is SNHLY and CDR2 FYNNEI. CDR3 in DNA: TGTGCCAGCAGTATGACAGGGGGAGGGACCGGGGAGCTGTTTTTT. Translated, it gives CASSMTGGGTGELFF. The full variable domain, with the rest looked up from reference TRBV2 and TRBJ2-2, is EPEVTQTPSHQVTQMGQEVILRCVPISNHLYFYWYRQILGQKVEFLVSFYNNEISEKSEIFDDQFSVERPDGSNFTLKIRSTKLEDSAMYFCASSMTGGGTGELFFGEGSRLTVL.